This is a list of T cell receptor beta chains from one sample in a study of identifying expanded T cells in peripheral blood. Data came from immunoSEQ multiplex PCR; TCRdb stores just in-frame clones and leaves some out. The profile shows around 95,000 clones, 80% to 90% of them singletons. Specimen: blood. All receptors derive from a person between 18 and 69 years old in good health. CDR3s include the opening cysteine and the closing phenylalanine or tryptophan. A D gene is named only where the DNA matches it firmly. Clone size is not always given. Where it is, it says once, few, many or a class for expanded clones.

>TRBV29-1|.|.|TRBJ1-1
CRTDRTEAFF
TGCAGGACAGATCGGACTGAAGCCTTCTTT
>TRBV6-5|.|TRBD2|TRBJ2-1
CASSRLAGNRGEQFF
TGTGCCAGCAGTCGACTAGCGGGAAATCGTGGTGAGCAGTTCTTC
>TRBV7-2|once|.|TRBJ1-3
CASSFAGDFSGNTIYF
TGTGCCAGCAGCTTTGCGGGGGATTTCTCTGGAAACACCATATATTTT
>TRBV19|.|.|TRBJ2-7
CASSIIEAGNYEQYF
TGTGCCAGTAGTATAATCGAGGCCGGAAACTACGAGCAGTACTTC
>TRBV5-6|.|.|TRBJ2-2
CASSSGLSGELFF
TGTGCCAGCAGCTCGGGACTTTCTGGGGAGCTGTTTTTT
>TRBV15|.|TRBD2|TRBJ2-3
CATSRDLAGDSNTQYF
TGTGCCACCAGCAGAGATCTAGCGGGGGATAGTAATACGCAGTATTTT
>TRBV19|.|TRBD1|TRBJ1-2
CASSPTGGYYGYTF
TGTGCCAGTAGTCCCACAGGGGGCTACTATGGCTACACCTTC
>TRBV19|.|.|TRBJ2-7
CASSIGGQTYEQYF
TGTGCCAGTAGTATAGGGGGGCAGACCTACGAGCAGTACTTC
>TRBV19|.|.|TRBJ1-5
CASKNDGRGPQHF
TGTGCCAGTAAGAATGACGGACGTGGGCCCCAGCATTTT
>TRBV15|.|TRBD1|TRBJ2-2
CATSRVQGAGTGELFF
TGTGCCACCAGCAGAGTACAGGGGGCCGGCACCGGGGAGCTGTTTTTT
>TRBV7-9|.|TRBD1|TRBJ1-1
CASSLAGTGLNTEAFF
TGTGCCAGCAGCTTAGCAGGGACAGGATTGAACACTGAAGCTTTCTTT
>TRBV25-1|.|TRBD2|TRBJ2-3
CASSDTSGRAADTQYF
TGTGCCAGCAGTGATACTAGCGGGAGGGCCGCAGATACGCAGTATTTT
>TRBV19|.|.|TRBJ1-1
CASIGSTGLNTEAFF
TGTGCCAGTATTGGGTCGACCGGCCTGAACACTGAAGCTTTCTTT
>TRBV7-3|.|.|TRBJ2-7
CASSFARDSRGEQYF
TGTGCCAGCAGCTTTGCTCGGGACTCCCGCGGCGAGCAGTACTTC
>TRBV21-1|.|.|TRBJ1-1
CASSKEGQTVNTEAFF
TGTGCCAGCAGCAAAGAGGGCCAGACGGTGAACACTGAAGCTTTCTTT
>TRBV30|.|.|TRBJ1-5
CAWSVTNSNQPQHF
TGTGCCTGGAGTGTAACGAATAGCAATCAGCCCCAGCATTTT
>TRBV6-1|.|.|TRBJ1-6
CASITSGANNSPLHF
TGTGCCAGCATAACCTCTGGGGCGAATAATTCACCCCTCCACTTT
>TRBV11-1|.|.|TRBJ1-5
CASSLAEDQPQHF
TGTGCCAGCAGCTTAGCGGAAGATCAGCCCCAGCATTTT
>TRBV19|.|TRBD2|TRBJ2-1
CASSQGRAGGHEQFF
TGTGCCAGTAGTCAGGGTCGAGCGGGAGGACACGAGCAGTTCTTC
>TRBV19|few|TRBD2|TRBJ2-7
CASSRLAGGPGSYEQYF
TGTGCCAGTAGTCGTCTAGCGGGAGGGCCTGGGTCCTACGAGCAGTACTTC
>TRBV30|.|.|TRBJ2-3
CAWSVAADTQYF
TGTGCCTGGAGTGTAGCGGCGGATACGCAGTATTTT
>TRBV6-1|.|.|TRBJ2-7
CASSEAGSHEQYF
TGTGCCAGCAGTGAAGCGGGGTCCCACGAGCAGTACTTC
>TRBV5-4|.|TRBD1|TRBJ1-1
CASSLQGARAFF
TGTGCCAGCAGCCTACAGGGGGCGCGAGCTTTCTTT
>TRBV6-1|.|.|TRBJ1-4
CATPVRPGVGEKLFF
TGTGCCACCCCTGTAAGACCGGGGGTGGGTGAAAAACTGTTTTTT
>TRBV19|.|TRBD1|TRBJ1-6
CASSISFAGQGGYNNSPLHF
TGTGCCAGTAGTATCTCCTTTGCAGGACAGGGGGGCTACAATAATTCACCCCTCCACTTT
>TRBV30|.|TRBD1|TRBJ2-7
CAWSGGTGFSYEQYF
TGTGCCTGGAGTGGGGGGACAGGGTTCTCCTACGAGCAGTACTTC
>TRBV6-5|few|TRBD1|TRBJ1-6
CASSYSGTGGSPLHF
TGTGCCAGCAGTTACTCCGGGACAGGAGGATCACCCCTCCACTTT
>TRBV6-1|.|TRBD1|TRBJ2-5
CASSGGGSQETQYF
TGTGCCAGCAGTGGAGGGGGCAGCCAAGAGACCCAGTACTTC
>TRBV10-3|once|.|TRBJ2-7
CAISPQGGYEQYF
TGTGCCATCAGTCCTCAGGGCGGATACGAGCAGTACTTC
>TRBV5-8|.|.|TRBJ2-3
CASSLGRGGDGDTQYF
TGTGCCAGCAGCTTGGGTCGAGGGGGGGACGGAGATACGCAGTATTTT
>TRBV19|once|TRBD1|TRBJ1-2
CASSLDREDGYTF
TGTGCCAGTAGTCTGGACAGGGAAGATGGCTACACCTTC
>TRBV9|once|TRBD1|TRBJ2-2
CASSVGDRDITGELFF
TGTGCCAGCAGCGTCGGGGACAGGGATATCACCGGGGAGCTGTTTTTT
>TRBV2|.|TRBD1|TRBJ2-3
CADGTGDTDTQYF
TGTGCCGACGGGACAGGGGACACAGATACGCAGTATTTT
>TRBV9|.|.|TRBJ2-1
CASSASLGVRYNEQFF
TGTGCCAGCAGCGCCTCACTAGGGGTGAGGTACAATGAGCAGTTCTTC
>TRBV7-7|.|.|TRBJ2-5
CASSVDSGGTQYF
TGTGCCAGCAGCGTCGACAGTGGTGGGACCCAGTACTTC
>TRBV6-4|.|.|TRBJ1-5
CASSLRGANQPQHF
TGTGCCAGCAGCCTCCGGGGAGCCAATCAGCCCCAGCATTTT
>TRBV5-8|once|.|TRBJ2-5
CASSVRGGETQYF
TGTGCCAGCAGCGTCAGGGGTGGGGAGACCCAGTACTTC
>TRBV21-1|.|.|TRBJ1-2
CASSKVPRHYGYTF
TGTGCCAGCAGCAAAGTACCGAGACACTATGGCTACACCTTC
>TRBV11-2|.|TRBD1|TRBJ1-2
CASSFYRGWSYGYTF
TGTGCCAGCAGTTTCTACAGGGGCTGGAGCTATGGCTACACCTTC
>TRBV7-2|.|.|TRBJ2-1
CASSFTGYNEQFF
TGTGCCAGCAGCTTCACAGGGTACAATGAGCAGTTCTTC
>TRBV6-1|.|TRBD1|TRBJ1-5
CASRPPGQGNQPQHF
TGTGCCAGCAGACCCCCGGGACAGGGGAATCAGCCCCAGCATTTT
>TRBV10-3|.|.|TRBJ1-2
CAINFREGTGGYTF
TGTGCCATCAACTTTAGGGAGGGGACCGGTGGCTACACCTTC
>TRBV10-2|.|.|TRBJ2-4
CASSEPGSVKNIQYF
TGCGCCAGCAGCGAACCGGGGAGCGTTAAAAACATTCAGTACTTC
>TRBV7-2|.|.|TRBJ1-6
CASSRGNSPLHF
TGTGCCAGCAGTCGGGGAAATTCACCCCTCCACTTT
>TRBV9|.|.|TRBJ1-1
CASSVGGALRGEAFF
TGTGCCAGCAGCGTAGGAGGGGCCCTCAGGGGTGAAGCTTTCTTT
>TRBV6-6|.|TRBD1|TRBJ2-5
CASSYAGGWAETQYF
TGTGCCAGCAGTTACGCAGGGGGCTGGGCGGAGACCCAGTACTTC
>TRBV4-1|.|.|TRBJ2-3
CASSQVPSEGWDTQYF
TGCGCCAGCAGCCAAGTCCCCTCCGAAGGGTGGGATACGCAGTATTTT
>TRBV30|.|.|TRBJ1-2
CAWSVYATMGYGYTF
TGTGCCTGGAGTGTCTATGCAACGATGGGCTATGGCTACACCTTC
>TRBV18|.|.|TRBJ1-1
CASSPEGSTEAFF
TGTGCCAGCTCACCAGAAGGGTCCACTGAAGCTTTCTTT
>TRBV28|.|TRBD2|TRBJ2-3
CASRGGSSGSTDTQYF
TGTGCCAGCAGAGGTGGGTCTAGCGGGAGCACAGATACGCAGTATTTT
>TRBV21-1|.|.|TRBJ2-7
CASSKGLAGGEQYF
TGTGCCAGCAGCAAGGGACTAGCGGGAGGGGAACAGTACTTC
>TRBV4-3|.|.|TRBJ1-4
CASSQGEPNEKLFF
TGCGCCAGCAGCCAAGGGGAGCCCAATGAAAAACTGTTTTTT
>TRBV7-9|.|TRBD1|TRBJ2-1
CASSPPTGGNEQFF
TGTGCCAGCAGCCCGCCCACAGGGGGCAATGAGCAGTTCTTC
>TRBV9|.|.|TRBJ2-5
CASSQGGKRSKTQYF
TGTGCCAGCAGCCAGGGCGGAAAGAGGTCGAAGACCCAGTACTTC